Listed below are T cell receptor beta chains from one sample, sequenced in a study of T cells in Graves' hyperthyroidism and ophthalmopathy. TCRdb fed the multiplex PCR reads into MiXCR, producing one record per CDR3 protein. The sample lists approximately 400,000 distinct CDR3 sequences, about 15% seen once, with around a quarter in the top ten. The specimen was blood. The receptor source for this set is a woman younger than 35 with Graves' hyperthyroidism that later progressed to Graves' ophthalmopathy. Both conserved end residues are part of each CDR3. D genes are given only for firm matches. The size field is filled for only some rows; it gives once, few, many or a size class.

>TRBJ2-3|TRBV5-1|-|-
CASSSASRDTQYF
TGCGCCAGCAGCAGCGCCAGCAGGGATACGCAGTATTTT
>TRBJ2-5|TRBV24-1|TRBD2|-
CATSDFIAGGPETQYF
TGTGCCACCAGTGATTTCATAGCGGGAGGGCCCGAGACCCAGTACTTC
>TRBJ1-1|TRBV7-9|-|-
CASSFFKIQGTEAFF
TGTGCCAGCAGCTTCTTCAAGATTCAGGGAACTGAAGCTTTCTTT
>TRBJ2-5|TRBV9|TRBD1|-
CASSVDGGTGETQYF
TGTGCCAGCAGCGTAGACGGCGGGACAGGGGAGACCCAGTACTTC
>TRBJ2-7|TRBV27|TRBD2|many
CASSLWARESYEQYF
TGTGCCAGCAGTTTATGGGCGCGGGAGTCCTACGAGCAGTACTTC
>TRBJ2-1|TRBV15|-|-
CATPAPNGSYNEQFF
TGTGCCACCCCGGCGCCCAACGGGTCCTACAATGAGCAGTTCTTC
>TRBJ2-1|TRBV4-2|TRBD2|-
CASSQVTSGEQFF
TGTGCCAGCAGCCAAGTGACTAGCGGTGAGCAGTTCTTC
>TRBJ1-1|TRBV20-1|-|-
CSARASMNTEAFF
TGCAGTGCTAGGGCCAGTATGAACACTGAAGCTTTCTTT
>TRBJ2-3|TRBV6-2/TRBV6-3|TRBD2|-
CASSIEWTSGRDTQYF
TGTGCCAGCAGTATCGAATGGACTAGCGGGAGGGATACGCAGTATTTT
>TRBJ2-7|TRBV20-1|-|-
CSATDGTYEQYF
TGCAGTGCCACGGACGGGACCTACGAGCAGTACTTC
>TRBJ2-2|TRBV7-9|-|few
CASSFEGVRGTPGELFF
TGTGCCAGCAGCTTCGAGGGGGTCAGGGGAACCCCCGGGGAGCTGTTTTTT
>TRBJ2-3|TRBV5-1|TRBD2|few
CASKSLAGGPDTQYF
TGCGCCAGCAAATCACTAGCGGGAGGGCCAGATACGCAGTATTTT
>TRBJ2-1|TRBV12-3/TRBV12-4|TRBD2|many
CASIQGGLAGSLEQFF
TGTGCCAGCATCCAAGGGGGACTAGCGGGATCGTTGGAGCAGTTCTTC
>TRBJ2-5|TRBV25-1|-|few
CASRLTTGIETQYF
TGTGCCAGCAGACTAACTACAGGGATAGAGACCCAGTACTTC
>TRBJ2-1|TRBV2|TRBD2|many
CARGLTSGSMNEQFF
TGTGCCAGGGGCCTAACTAGCGGATCCATGAATGAGCAGTTCTTC
>TRBJ2-2|TRBV10-3|TRBD1|-
CAIDRGTNTGELFF
TGTGCCATCGACAGGGGAACGAACACCGGGGAGCTGTTTTTT
>TRBJ2-3|TRBV4-2|-|many
CASSQGERGADTQYF
TGTGCCAGCAGCCAGGGGGAGAGAGGTGCAGATACGCAGTATTTT
>TRBJ2-7|TRBV20-1|-|-
CSAPGFSYEQYF
TGCAGTGCTCCCGGGTTCTCCTACGAGCAGTACTTC
>TRBJ1-1|TRBV6-1|-|many
CASFLAAVGPLSEAFF
TGTGCCAGCTTCTTGGCAGCAGTGGGCCCACTTTCTGAAGCTTTCTTT
>TRBJ1-6|TRBV4-3|-|-
CASSQVGGLDSPLHF
TGCGCCAGCAGCCAAGTAGGAGGTTTGGATTCACCCCTCCACTTT
>TRBJ1-3|TRBV3-1|-|many
CASSFQRQASGNTIYF
TGTGCCAGCAGCTTCCAACGACAGGCCTCTGGAAACACCATATATTTT
>TRBJ1-1|TRBV6-1|-|many
CASSVPSQGQNTEAFF
TGTGCCAGCAGTGTCCCGAGCCAGGGGCAGAACACTGAAGCTTTCTTT
>TRBJ2-1|TRBV7-6|TRBD2|-
CASSLGPRLAESSYNEQFF
TGTGCCAGCAGCTTAGGTCCCCGACTAGCGGAGAGCTCCTACAATGAGCAGTTCTTC
>TRBJ1-1|TRBV2|-|many
CASSPGERAEAFF
TGTGCCAGCAGCCCCGGGGAGCGCGCTGAAGCTTTCTTT
>TRBJ2-2|TRBV10-3|-|few
CAISDPGRANTGELFF
TGTGCCATCAGTGACCCGGGACGGGCGAACACCGGGGAGCTGTTTTTT
>TRBJ2-7|TRBV28|TRBD2|-
CASSFLAGVYEQYF
TGTGCCAGCAGTTTTCTAGCGGGAGTGTACGAGCAGTACTTC
>TRBJ1-1|TRBV29-1|-|-
CSVEGTGTLEAFF
TGCAGCGTTGAGGGTACGGGAACACTCGAAGCTTTCTTT
>TRBJ2-2|TRBV27|TRBD2|few
CASSPGLAESTGELFF
TGTGCCAGCAGTCCAGGACTAGCTGAAAGCACCGGGGAGCTGTTTTTT
>TRBJ2-1|TRBV4-2|-|once
CASSQVGEVQVGFGQFF
TGTGCCAGCAGCCAAGTGGGGGAGGTACAGGTGGGGTTCGGTCAGTTCTTC
>TRBJ1-2|TRBV6-1|TRBD1|-
CASSYDFNGTGLNYGYTF
TGTGCCAGCAGTTACGATTTCAACGGGACAGGGCTAAACTATGGCTACACCTTC
>TRBJ2-1|TRBV20-1|TRBD2|many
CSARATSVRYNEQFF
TGCAGTGCAAGAGCGACTAGCGTTAGATACAATGAGCAGTTCTTC
>TRBJ2-7|TRBV6-2/TRBV6-3|TRBD2|many
CAGGLAGDHEQYF
TGTGCCGGGGGACTAGCGGGAGACCACGAGCAGTACTTC
>TRBJ2-5|TRBV6-2/TRBV6-3|-|few
CASSSQGGEETQYF
TGTGCCAGCAGCTCACAAGGGGGGGAAGAGACCCAGTACTTC
>TRBJ1-2|TRBV28|-|many
CASSTPGFNYGYTF
TGTGCCAGCAGTACCCCAGGCTTCAACTATGGCTACACCTTC
>TRBJ2-7|TRBV19|-|-
CASTDSPYEQYF
TGTGCCAGTACGGACAGCCCCTACGAGCAGTACTTC
>TRBJ1-5|TRBV11-2|-|many
CASSLVGGGDQPQHF
TGTGCCAGCAGCTTAGTGGGAGGGGGTGATCAGCCCCAGCATTTT
>TRBJ2-3|TRBV2|TRBD1|many
CASSAGGFRGRTSTDTQYF
TGTGCCAGCAGCGCAGGGGGATTCAGGGGGCGTACTAGCACAGATACGCAGTATTTT
>TRBJ2-7|TRBV13|TRBD2|many
CASSLGSGTKEQYF
TGTGCCAGCAGCTTAGGTTCCGGGACTAAAGAGCAGTACTTC
>TRBJ2-2|TRBV2|-|few
CASSARNRNTGELFF
TGTGCCAGCAGTGCCCGAAACAGGAACACCGGGGAGCTGTTTTTT
>TRBJ2-7|TRBV2|TRBD1|-
CASSLTGAPNEQYF
TGTGCCAGCAGTCTCACAGGGGCCCCCAACGAGCAGTACTTC
>TRBJ1-1|TRBV5-6|TRBD1|many
CASSGGTVTEAFF
TGTGCCAGCAGCGGGGGGACAGTGACTGAAGCTTTCTTT
>TRBJ2-1|TRBV7-9|TRBD2|many
CASSLRKAGGQIFNEQFF
TGTGCCAGCAGCTTACGGAAAGCGGGAGGACAAATCTTTAATGAGCAGTTCTTC
>TRBJ2-3|TRBV9|TRBD1|many
CASSETGQTTDTQYF
TGTGCCAGCAGCGAAACGGGACAGACCACAGATACGCAGTATTTT
>TRBJ2-3|TRBV28|-|many
CASSFSGLRTDTQYF
TGTGCCAGCAGTTTTAGCGGTCTCCGCACAGATACGCAGTATTTT
>TRBJ2-5|TRBV12-3/TRBV12-4|TRBD2|many
CASSFGGRQETQYF
TGTGCCAGCAGTTTTGGCGGGAGACAAGAGACCCAGTACTTC
>TRBJ1-1|TRBV6-1|-|many
CASRTAGGEAFF
TGTGCCAGCAGAACCGCAGGTGGTGAAGCTTTCTTT
>TRBJ2-5|TRBV28|-|many
CASSLIPRPNQETQYF
TGTGCCAGCAGTTTAATTCCGCGGCCGAACCAAGAGACCCAGTACTTC
>TRBJ1-4|TRBV12-3/TRBV12-4|TRBD1|many
CASSPTGAGVEKLFF
TGTGCCAGCAGTCCGACAGGGGCGGGAGTTGAAAAACTGTTTTTT
>TRBJ2-7|TRBV24-1|-|many
CATSALGHISYEQYF
TGTGCCACCAGTGCACTTGGACATATCTCCTACGAGCAGTACTTC
>TRBJ2-2|TRBV24-1|-|few
CATSELRDMAGELFF
TGTGCCACCAGTGAACTCAGGGACATGGCCGGGGAGCTGTTTTTT
>TRBJ2-5|TRBV15|-|few
CATSRDDPGAETQYF
TGTGCCACCAGCAGAGACGATCCGGGTGCGGAGACCCAGTACTTC
>TRBJ2-7|TRBV28|-|many
CASSLWGYEQYF
TGTGCCAGCAGTTTGTGGGGCTACGAGCAGTACTTC
>TRBJ2-5|TRBV5-1|TRBD2|few
CASSSGLAGPHQTQYF
TGCGCCAGCAGCTCCGGACTAGCGGGACCTCATCAGACCCAGTACTTC
>TRBJ1-4|TRBV4-1|-|-
CASSQGTSLNGEKLFF
TGCGCCAGCAGCCAAGGGACTAGCCTCAACGGTGAGAAACTGTTTTTT
>TRBJ2-1|TRBV3-1|TRBD2|many
CASSHYPTGTSGGDEQFF
TGTGCCAGCAGCCATTACCCAACCGGGACTAGCGGTGGGGATGAGCAGTTCTTC
>TRBJ1-6|TRBV12-3/TRBV12-4|TRBD1|-
CASSIQGYNSPLHF
TGTGCCAGCAGTATACAGGGGTATAATTCACCCCTCCACTTT
>TRBJ1-5|TRBV16|-|few
CASSQSGTLNQPQHF
TGTGCCAGCAGCCAGTCAGGGACGCTCAATCAGCCCCAGCATTTT
>TRBJ2-1|TRBV6-1|TRBD1|many
CASLNRGTNEQFF
TGTGCCAGCCTCAACAGGGGGACGAATGAGCAGTTCTTC
>TRBJ2-7|TRBV20-1|-|-
CSARDRELGYEQYF
TGCAGTGCTAGAGACAGGGAGTTAGGCTACGAGCAGTACTTC
>TRBJ2-2|TRBV7-8|-|-
CASSAGRFVVTGELFF
TGTGCCAGCAGCGCAGGACGGTTCGTGGTCACCGGGGAGCTGTTTTTT